These 10 T cell receptor beta chains were all obtained from the same sample, sequenced in a study of human T cells and chemical hapten exposure. TCRdb independently ran MiXCR on the RACE reads; one entry per CDR3 protein. This table holds approximately 350,000 distinct CDR3 sequences, under 9% found once. Time point defined: patch test 1, 2 weeks after DPC sensitization. As to treatment: therapeutic diphenylcyclopropenone sensitization with weekly scalp DPC. Source: whole blood, taken in connection with sensitization to the hapten diphenylcyclopropenone (DPC). These receptors were obtained from a woman aged 18-29 years with alopecia areata. Some clones in this sample may be carry-over from other donors' samples.

This clonotype was detected a few times. The V call is TRBV7-2, the J call TRBJ1-2, with D uncertain. CDR1 and CDR2 from the germline V gene are SGHTA and FQGNSA. This CDR3 is 16 amino acids long. The V gene lost 6 bases and the J gene lost 6 bases, with 23 bases spanning the gap. The CDR3 coding sequence is TGTGCCAGCAGGCCCACCCCCACGGATACCTTCGATGGCTACACCTTC. Translated: CASRPTPTDTFDGYTF.

This clonotype was found many times. This sequence joins TRBV6-2 or TRBV6-3 and TRBJ2-1, with D hard to call. CDR1 MNHEY and CDR2 SVGEGT come from the germline V gene. The ends were cut back, 6 bases at V and 4 bases at J, with 22 bases in the middle. This CDR3 comprises 17 residues. This CDR3 is CASRDRLARTEYNEQFF. Here the CDR3 DNA reads TGTGCCAGCAGGGACCGGTTGGCCCGAACAGAATACAATGAGCAGTTCTTC.

Ten or more counts support this clonotype. The V gene is TRBV14, the J gene TRBJ2-7; no clear D. CDR1 SGHDN and CDR2 FVKESK come from the germline V gene. Trimming left V 3 bases short and J 2 bases short, with 11 bases between. The CDR3 covers 14 residues. This CDR3 reads CASSHDGDTYEQYF. CDR3 coding DNA: TGTGCCAGCAGCCATGATGGAGATACCTACGAGCAGTACTTC.

V gene TRBV7-3 combines with J gene TRBJ2-5; the match to TRBD2 covers 7 bases. The V segment lost 5 bases and the J segment 7 bases; nucleotides outside the gene matches: 7. Germline-derived CDR1 and CDR2 are SGHTA and FQGTGA. The CDR3 covers 13 residues. The CDR3: CASSSGEGATQYF. The CDR3 nucleotides read TGTGCCAGCAGCAGCGGGGAAGGGGCGACCCAGTACTTC.

The V call is TRBV4-3, the J call TRBJ2-5; TRBD2 aligns across 10 bases. Germline V gene data show CDR1 as LGHNA and CDR2 as YSLEER. This CDR3 contains 15 residues. V lost 1 base to trimming and J lost 4 bases; unmatched junction nucleotides: 3. CDR3 protein: CASSQASGGAETQYF. The DNA of the CDR3 is TGCGCCAGCAGCCAAGCCAGCGGGGGGGCAGAGACCCAGTACTTC.

The table lists this clonotype with a few counts. The CDR3 sequence: CASSLRPGNTIYF. Here the CDR3 DNA reads TGTGCCAGCAGTTTAAGGCCCGGAAACACCATATATTTT. The V gene is TRBV27, the J gene TRBJ1-3, with D uncertain. This CDR3 has 13 residues. V was shortened by 2 bases and J by 4 bases, with 6 bases between the two germline ends. CDR1 is MNHEY, CDR2 SMNVEV, per germline (reference sequence).

This clonotype was seen at least ten times. This chain joins TRBV3-1 and TRBJ2-5; D not resolved. The CDR3 sequence is 12 residues long. Germline values: CDR1 LGHDT, CDR2 YNNKEL (reference sequence). Trimming shortened V by 0 bases and J by 3 bases, and 2 bases separated the two germline ends. The CDR3 sequence is CASSQDKETQYF. The CDR3, as DNA: TGTGCCAGCAGCCAAGATAAAGAGACCCAGTACTTC.

The gene calls are TRBV7-6 and TRBJ2-7; 16 bases agree with TRBD2. CDR1 is SGHVS, CDR2 FNYEAQ, per germline. The ends lost 2 bases at V and 6 bases at J; junction bases unmatched: 10. The CDR3 runs to 18 residues. The CDR3 sequence: CASSLFPGTSGGALEQYF. CDR3 coding DNA: TGTGCCAGCAGCTTATTCCCCGGGACTAGCGGGGGGGCCCTCGAGCAGTACTTC. Full variable domain (rest looked up from reference TRBV7-6 and TRBJ2-7): GAGVSQSPRYKVTKRGQDVALRCDPISGHVSLYWYRQALGQGPEFLTYFNYEAQQDKSGLPNDRFSAERPEGSISTLTIQRTEQRDSAMYRCASSLFPGTSGGALEQYFGPGTRLTVT.

This clonotype was seen only a few times. V and J are TRBV25-1 and TRBJ1-4; no definite D call. The CDR3 is 15 amino acids. Germline loops: CDR1 MGHDK, CDR2 SYGVNS. V lost 5 bases and J lost 8, with 18 bases in between. CDR3 DNA: TGTGCCAGCAGTCATTTGGAGGGTCCGCGCGAAAAACTGTTTTTT. Its translation: CASSHLEGPREKLFF.

V and J are TRBV29-1 and TRBJ2-3; 13 nucleotides align to TRBD2. CDR3 length equals 15 residues. Germline V CDR1 and CDR2: SQVTM, ANQGSEA. The V gene end was trimmed by 6 bases and the J gene end by 3 bases; junction bases not matched to a gene: 6. The CDR3 region is CSVELTSGGTDTQYF. CDR3 DNA: TGCAGCGTCGAATTGACTAGCGGGGGGACAGATACGCAGTATTTT.